The rows below give T cell receptor beta chains drawn from one sample of a study of regulatory T cells in long-lasting Graves disease. TCRdb reprocessed the multiplex PCR reads via MiXCR and lists one record per CDR3 protein. This table holds some 470,000 distinct CDR3 sequences, under 25% found once. This specimen consisted of peripheral blood mononuclear cells (PBMCs), obtained when the disease was refractory, from a patient treated with antithyroid drugs. These TCRs come from a female donor with Graves disease. Both conserved end residues are part of each CDR3. Fields, in order: J gene, D gene, V gene, clone size, CDR3 protein, CDR3 DNA. The D gene is left open where the match is weak. Clone size is stated in some rows and not others, as once, few, many or a class when expanded.

>TRBJ2-6|-|TRBV20-1|few
CSATAGANVLTF
TGCAGTGCCACTGCTGGGGCCAACGTCCTGACTTTC
>TRBJ1-5|-|TRBV7-9|-
CASSSGTGLNQPQHF
TGTGCCAGCAGCTCGGGGACGGGACTCAATCAGCCCCAGCATTTT
>TRBJ1-2|-|TRBV7-3|-
CASSLVPSNYGYTF
TGTGCCAGCAGCTTGGTGCCATCTAACTATGGCTACACCTTC
>TRBJ1-5|-|TRBV3-1|-
CASSQDLGRQPQHF
TGTGCCAGCAGCCAAGATCTGGGGAGGCAGCCCCAGCATTTT
>TRBJ2-7|TRBD2|TRBV29-1|-
CSVPGTGGEQYF
TGCAGCGTTCCCGGGACCGGGGGGGAGCAGTACTTC
>TRBJ1-2|-|TRBV6-5|-
CASSYAQLPGYGYTF
TGTGCCAGCAGTTACGCTCAGTTGCCGGGGTATGGCTACACCTTC
>TRBJ1-2|-|TRBV4-3|few
CASSQNPQGSDGYTF
TGCGCCAGCAGCCAGAACCCGCAGGGAAGCGATGGCTACACCTTC
>TRBJ2-5|TRBD2|TRBV12-3/TRBV12-4|many
CASSSPAGWQETQYF
TGTGCCAGCAGTTCCCCAGCGGGGTGGCAAGAGACCCAGTACTTC
>TRBJ1-6|-|TRBV11-2|many
CASSRGTGPYNSPLHF
TGTGCCAGCAGCCGCGGGACGGGACCTTATAATTCACCCCTCCACTTT
>TRBJ2-7|-|TRBV30|-
CAWSGVEGFYEQYF
TGTGCCTGGAGTGGGGTTGAGGGATTCTACGAGCAGTACTTC
>TRBJ2-3|-|TRBV12-3/TRBV12-4|few
CASSLGAGVDTQYF
TGTGCCAGCAGTTTAGGAGCAGGGGTAGATACGCAGTATTTT
>TRBJ2-7|TRBD2|TRBV15|-
CATSGVRGAGEQYF
TGTGCCACCAGCGGCGTGCGGGGGGCTGGGGAGCAGTACTTC
>TRBJ1-5|-|TRBV19|-
CASSIRVHQPQHF
TGTGCCAGTAGTATCAGGGTCCATCAGCCCCAGCATTTT
>TRBJ2-5|-|TRBV24-1|many
CATSDSGTGETQYF
TGTGCCACCAGTGATTCCGGGACGGGAGAGACCCAGTACTTC
>TRBJ1-5|-|TRBV19|many
CASKGPSGQPQHF
TGTGCCAGCAAAGGACCATCAGGCCAGCCCCAGCATTTT
>TRBJ2-5|-|TRBV5-6|many
CASSLVGAGGWGQETQYF
TGTGCCAGCAGCTTGGTAGGGGCAGGAGGTTGGGGCCAAGAGACCCAGTACTTC
>TRBJ2-2|-|TRBV11-1|many
CASSLFGGRGTGELFF
TGTGCCAGCAGCTTATTTGGGGGGCGAGGCACCGGGGAGCTGTTTTTT
>TRBJ2-5|-|TRBV6-2/TRBV6-3|-
CASSLTQTILQETQYF
TGTGCCAGCAGCCTTACCCAGACAATATTGCAAGAGACCCAGTACTTC